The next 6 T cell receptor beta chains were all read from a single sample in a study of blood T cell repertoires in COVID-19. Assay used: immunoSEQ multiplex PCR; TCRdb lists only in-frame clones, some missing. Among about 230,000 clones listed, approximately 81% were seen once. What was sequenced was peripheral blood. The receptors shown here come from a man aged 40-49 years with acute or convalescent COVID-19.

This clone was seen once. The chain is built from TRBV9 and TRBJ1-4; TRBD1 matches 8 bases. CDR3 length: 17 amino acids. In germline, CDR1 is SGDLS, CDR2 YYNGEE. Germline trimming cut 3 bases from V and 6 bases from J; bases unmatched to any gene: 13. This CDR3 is CASSAGQGLGRDEKLFF. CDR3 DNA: TGTGCCAGCAGCGCCGGACAGGGTCTAGGTAGAGATGAAAAACTGTTTTTT.

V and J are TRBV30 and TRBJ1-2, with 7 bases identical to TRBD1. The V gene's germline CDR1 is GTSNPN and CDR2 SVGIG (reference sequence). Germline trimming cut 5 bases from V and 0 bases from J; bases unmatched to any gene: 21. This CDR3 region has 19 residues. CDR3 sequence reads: CAWAPPPGTVRLANYGYTF. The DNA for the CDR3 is TGTGCCTGGGCCCCCCCTCCTGGGACAGTCCGATTAGCTAACTATGGCTACACCTTC. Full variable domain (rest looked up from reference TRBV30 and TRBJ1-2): SQTIHQWPATLVQPVGSPLSLECTVEGTSNPNLYWYRQAAGRGLQLLFYSVGIGQISSEVPQNLSASRPQDRQFILSSKKLLLSDSGFYLCAWAPPPGTVRLANYGYTFGSGTRLTVV.

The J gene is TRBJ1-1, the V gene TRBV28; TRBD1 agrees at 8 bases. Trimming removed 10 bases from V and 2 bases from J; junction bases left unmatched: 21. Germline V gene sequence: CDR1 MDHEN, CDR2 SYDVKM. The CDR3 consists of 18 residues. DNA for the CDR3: TGTGCCACGGAACCTTCAGGGGGCCCGAATCGTCGAAACACTGAAGCTTTCTTT. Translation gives CATEPSGGPNRRNTEAFF.

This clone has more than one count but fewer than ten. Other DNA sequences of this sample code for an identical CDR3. CDR3 sequence reads: CASSLGMDRVGYTF. Written as DNA, the CDR3 is TGCGCCAGCAGCTTGGGAATGGACAGGGTAGGCTACACCTTC. This chain connects TRBV5-1 to TRBJ1-2, with 8 bases that match TRBD1. The CDR3 sequence is 14 residues long. With 0 bases clipped from V and 8 bases from J, the junction kept 6 bases outside the gene matches. The germline gives CDR1 SGHRS, CDR2 YFSETQ.

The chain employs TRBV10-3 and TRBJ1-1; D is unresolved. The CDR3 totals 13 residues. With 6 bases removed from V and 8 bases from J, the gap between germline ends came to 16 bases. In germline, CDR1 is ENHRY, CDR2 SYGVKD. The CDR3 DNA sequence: TGTGCCATCAGCCCCGAGGTAGATATCGAAGCTTTCTTT. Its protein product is CAISPEVDIEAFF.

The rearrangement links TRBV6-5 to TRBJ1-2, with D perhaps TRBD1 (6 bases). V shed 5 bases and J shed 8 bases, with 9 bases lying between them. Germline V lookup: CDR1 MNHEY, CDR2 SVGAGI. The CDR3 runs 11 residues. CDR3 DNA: TGTGCCAGCAGTCCAGGACAGGGCTACACCTTC. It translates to CASSPGQGYTF.